Each of the 24 T cell receptor beta chains below was sequenced from the same sample in a study of PD-1 blockade in classical Hodgkin lymphoma. Time point meaning: cycle 4 day 1 (C4D1), after five to seven weeks of nivolumab. Each patient relapsed following autologous stem cell transplantation, and prior brentuximab vedotin exposure differed. The assay was immunoSEQ multiplex PCR, and TCRdb's table has in-frame clones only and misses some. This table has roughly 60,000 clones, 75% to 95% appearing once. The sample in question was peripheral blood mononuclear cells (PBMCs), obtained before the fourth cycle of nivolumab. These receptors all stem from a human donor with classical Hodgkin lymphoma.

This chain joins TRBV18 and TRBJ2-5; D unresolved. CDR3 length equals 15 residues. V was trimmed by 1 base and J by 3 bases, leaving 12 bases between them. Germline CDR1 and CDR2: KGHSH and LQKENI. This CDR3 is CASSPLSRAEETQYF. CDR3 bases: TGTGCCAGCTCACCACTTTCGCGCGCAGAAGAGACCCAGTACTTC.

V and J are TRBV5-6 and TRBJ2-5, with D possibly matching TRBD2 (7 bases). Per the germline V gene, CDR1 is SGHDT and CDR2 is YYEEEE. Deletions cut 2 bases from V and 2 bases from J, with 16 bases between. This CDR3 has 16 amino acids. CDR3 coding DNA: TGTGCCAGCAGCTTAAGGGGCGGGGGCCAACAAGAGACCCAGTACTTC. Its translation is CASSLRGGGQQETQYF.

The rearrangement joins TRBV7-2 to TRBJ2-1; TRBD2 matches 8 bases. From germline, CDR1 is SGHTA and CDR2 FQGNSA. Unmatched junction bases numbered 11, after V lost 4 bases and J lost 9 bases. The CDR3 extends over 15 amino acids. The CDR3, as DNA: TGTGCCAGCAGCTCCCCGGGGGGTAGCGGGGCTGAGCAGTTCTTC. It codes for CASSSPGGSGAEQFF.

V is TRBV30 and J is TRBJ2-7; D perhaps matches TRBD1 (7 bases). CDR1 GTSNPN and CDR2 SVGIG come from the germline V gene (reference sequence). V was trimmed by 7 bases and J by 1 base, leaving 14 bases between them. This CDR3 spans 13 amino acids. CDR3: CASSGGSSYEQYF. The CDR3 nucleotides are TGTGCCTCCTCAGGGGGGAGTTCCTACGAGCAGTACTTC.

The chain carries TRBV5-1 and TRBJ1-4, with unresolved D. The V end was cut by 2 bases, the J end by 8 bases, with 13 bases between. The CDR3 loop spans 14 amino acids. Germline V gene lookup returns CDR1 SGHRS and CDR2 YFSETQ. CDR3 coding DNA: TGCGCCAGCAGCTTACGACAAACGAAGGAAAAACTGTTTTTT. Its translation is CASSLRQTKEKLFF.

The chain has TRBV27 and TRBJ1-6; the match to TRBD1 covers 7 bases. CDR1 and CDR2 (germline): MNHEY, SMNVEV (reference sequence). V shed 2 bases and J 6 bases; nucleotides not matched to a gene: 10. The CDR3 extends over 17 amino acids. CDR3 region: CASSLTGTDEINSPLHF. The CDR3 DNA reads as TGTGCCAGCAGTTTAACCGGGACAGACGAAATTAATTCACCCCTCCACTTT.

The chain joins TRBV10-3 to TRBJ2-1, with a weak D call TRBD2 (6 bases). Germline loops: CDR1 ENHRY, CDR2 SYGVKD. The V end lost 6 bases, the J end lost 7 bases, and 13 bases lay between the germline ends. The length of the CDR3 is 13 residues. The CDR3 DNA reads as TGTGCCATCAGAGTTGGGGGGTTAAATGAGCAGTTCTTC. It codes for CAIRVGGLNEQFF.

V is TRBV6-5 and J is TRBJ2-3; 7 nucleotides match TRBD2. Trimming cost V 6 bases and J 4 bases; bases outside gene matches: 1. This CDR3 region has 12 residues. Germline CDR1 MNHEY, CDR2 SVGAGI. The chain's CDR3 is CASRAGADTQYF. The DNA of the CDR3 is TGTGCCAGCAGGGCGGGGGCAGATACGCAGTATTTT.

Concerning this clone: The same CDR3 is also encoded by other DNA sequences in this sample. The CDR3 DNA reads TGTGCCTGGAGTGTGGGAGAGACCCAGTACTTC. This translates into CAWSVGETQYF. The chain combines TRBV30 with TRBJ2-5; D is unresolved. Germline V gene data show CDR1 as GTSNPN and CDR2 as SVGIG (reference sequence). The V and J ends lost 0 bases and 4 bases respectively, with 3 bases between them. The CDR3 spans 11 residues.

The rearrangement links TRBV2 to TRBJ1-5; the D gene is possibly TRBD1 (5 bases). CDR3 length: 14 amino acids. Germline V gene sequence: CDR1 SNHLY, CDR2 FYNNEI. Trimming cost V 5 bases and J 2 bases, with 10 bases left between them. The chain's CDR3 is CASSFRDGNQPQHF. For the CDR3, the DNA is TGTGCCAGCAGTTTCCGGGACGGCAATCAGCCCCAGCATTTT.

The V call is TRBV14, the J call TRBJ2-5, with 7 bases aligning to TRBD1. V lost 4 bases and J lost 4; bases outside the gene matches: 6. Germline V CDR1 and CDR2: SGHDN, FVKESK. The CDR3 is 14 residues long. In nucleotides, the CDR3 is TGTGCCAGCAGCCGAAGACAGGGTCCAGAGACCCAGTACTTC. Translation gives CASSRRQGPETQYF. The variable domain in full, completed from reference TRBV14 and TRBJ2-5, reads EAGVTQFPSHSVIEKGQTVTLRCDPISGHDNLYWYRRVMGKEIKFLLHFVKESKQDESGMPNNRFLAERTGGTYSTLKVQPAELEDSGVYFCASSRRQGPETQYFGPGTRLLVL.

The chain links TRBV11-2 to TRBJ2-7; the D gene could be TRBD1 or TRBD2 (6 bases each). This CDR3 contains 15 residues. Per germline, CDR1 SGHAT and CDR2 FQNNGV. Trimming took off 0 bases at V and 2 bases at J, with 11 bases between the two ends. The chain's CDR3 is CASSLELGGTYEQYF. DNA of the CDR3: TGTGCCAGCAGCTTAGAGCTGGGGGGCACCTACGAGCAGTACTTC.

The V and J genes are TRBV7-9 and TRBJ2-1; D is uncertain. Looked up from germline, CDR1 is SEHNR and CDR2 is FQNEAQ (reference sequence). Trimming removed 5 bases from V and 4 bases from J, with 15 bases in between. The CDR3 has 15 amino acids. CDR3 in amino acids: CASSPSAASYNEQFF. CDR3 bases: TGTGCCAGCAGCCCCTCAGCAGCCTCTTACAATGAGCAGTTCTTC.

The V gene is TRBV27, the J gene TRBJ2-7; possibly TRBD2 for D (7 bases). The germline V and J ends were trimmed by 6 bases and 2 bases, with 11 bases remaining between them. The CDR3 contains 13 residues. Per germline, CDR1 MNHEY and CDR2 SMNVEV (reference sequence). The CDR3 loop is CASRDSGAYEQYF. Written as DNA, the CDR3 is TGTGCCAGCAGGGACAGCGGGGCCTACGAGCAGTACTTC.

The chain uses TRBV4-2 and TRBJ1-2, with D unclear. The V gene's germline CDR1 is LGHNA and CDR2 YNFKEQ. The CDR3 is made up of 16 amino acids. Trimming took off 1 base at V and 0 bases at J, with 12 bases between the two ends. CDR3 bases: TGTGCCAGCAGCCAAGCCTCGGCGGTAGCTAACTATGGCTACACCTTC. It is translated as CASSQASAVANYGYTF.

The chain is built from TRBV4-2 and TRBJ1-2; TRBD1 matches 8 bases. Germline CDR1 is LGHNA and CDR2 is YNFKEQ. The CDR3 spans 16 residues. V shed 4 bases and J 4 bases; nucleotides not matched to a gene: 11. CDR3 region: CASSPSSDRVIYGYTF. The CDR3 coding sequence is TGTGCCAGCAGCCCCTCTTCGGACAGGGTGATCTATGGCTACACCTTC.

This chain joins TRBV5-1 and TRBJ1-3; D ambiguous. Germline CDR1 and CDR2: SGHRS and YFSETQ. V lost 0 bases to trimming and J lost 0 bases, with 7 bases between them. This CDR3 comprises 15 residues. The CDR3 is CASSLEQSSGNTIYF. CDR3 bases: TGCGCCAGCAGCTTGGAGCAGAGCTCTGGAAACACCATATATTTT.

CDR3 loop: CASSLVGTGAYEQYF. The CDR3 coding sequence is TGTGCCAGCAGCTTAGTGGGAACAGGGGCCTACGAGCAGTACTTC. The rearrangement joins TRBV7-2 to TRBJ2-7, with 7 bases that match TRBD1. The CDR3 spans 15 residues. CDR1 is SGHTA, CDR2 FQGNSA, per germline. Germline trimming cut 1 base from V and 2 bases from J; bases unmatched to any gene: 5.

The J gene is TRBJ1-2, the V gene TRBV7-9; weak D call: TRBD1 (5 bases). The CDR3 covers 16 residues. Germline V gene sequence: CDR1 SEHNR, CDR2 FQNEAQ (reference sequence). V lost 4 bases, J lost 8 bases, and 23 bases lay in between. The CDR3 loop is CASSSHNFGGTGGYTF. Written as DNA, the CDR3 is TGTGCCAGCAGCTCCCACAACTTTGGGGGGACGGGAGGCTACACCTTC.

The V gene is TRBV30, the J gene TRBJ1-5, with D possibly being TRBD1 (5 bases). Trimming cost V 5 bases and J 4 bases, with 12 bases left between them. The CDR3 consists of 13 residues. In germline, CDR1 is GTSNPN, CDR2 SVGIG (reference sequence). The CDR3 protein is CAWATGTNQPQHF. DNA for the CDR3: TGTGCCTGGGCTACCGGGACTAATCAGCCCCAGCATTTT.

This chain joins TRBV29-1 and TRBJ1-2, with D hard to call. V lost 6 bases to trimming and J lost 4 bases, with 12 bases between them. The CDR3 totals 12 residues. The germline V gene has CDR1 SQVTM and CDR2 ANQGSEA. The CDR3 DNA sequence: TGCAGCGTCCACATTCATAGCTATGGCTACACCTTC. This encodes CSVHIHSYGYTF.

The chain couples TRBV4-1 to TRBJ2-2; D remains ambiguous. Deletions cut 2 bases from V and 8 bases from J, with 12 bases between. From germline, CDR1 is MGHRA and CDR2 YSYEKL. This CDR3 is built from 14 residues. Here the CDR3 reads CASSQTLNEGELFF. In DNA form, the CDR3 reads TGCGCCAGCAGCCAAACCCTCAACGAGGGGGAGCTGTTTTTT.

The chain joins TRBV30 to TRBJ1-5; weak D call: TRBD1 (5 bases). The length of the CDR3 is 15 residues. Trimming stripped 2 bases from V and 4 bases from J, with 15 bases between. CDR1 is GTSNPN and CDR2 is SVGIG in the germline V gene (reference sequence). The chain's CDR3 is CAWSQRGSSNQPQHF. In nucleotides, the CDR3 is TGTGCCTGGAGTCAAAGGGGATCCAGTAATCAGCCCCAGCATTTT.

The chain recombines TRBV15 with TRBJ1-4; no clear D gene. This CDR3 has 13 amino acids. The V gene's germline CDR1 is LNHNV and CDR2 YYDKDF (reference sequence). V was trimmed by 5 bases and J by 7 bases, leaving 11 bases between them. The CDR3 region is CATSRLPTEKLFF. The CDR3 bases are TGTGCCACCAGCCGGCTCCCTACTGAAAAACTGTTTTTT.